The 18 T cell receptor beta chains given below trace back to one sample, sequenced in a study of T cell clonality in common variable immunodeficiency. Using immunoSEQ multiplex PCR, the repertoire was profiled, and TCRdb retains in-frame clones only, with some absent. The sample shows fewer than 50,000 clones, none of them appearing just once. The sequencing sample was made of peripheral blood mononuclear cells. These receptors all stem from a person between 18 and 75 years old in good health.

At least ten counts were recorded for this clone. The CDR3 goes on 3 residues after the read ends, and that part is filled in from the germline J gene. The rearrangement joins TRBV20-1 to TRBJ2-5; a possible D gene is TRBD2 (6 bases). Germline V gene data show CDR1 as DFQATT and CDR2 as SNEGSKA (reference sequence). The V gene lost 3 bases and the J gene lost 2 bases, with 19 bases spanning the gap. CDR3 length equals 16 residues. The CDR3 is CSASPYLAGKQETQYF. The covered CDR3 bases are TGCAGTGCTAGCCCTTATCTCGCGGGAAAACAAGAGACC.

This clone was counted at least ten times. From the germline J gene comes the end of the CDR3, since the read stops 3 residues before it. This rearrangement joins TRBV2 to TRBJ2-2; 9 bases agree with TRBD1. The CDR3 contains 15 residues. The V segment lost 8 bases and the J segment 7 bases; nucleotides outside the gene matches: 11. Germline-derived CDR1 and CDR2 are SNHLY and FYNNEI. CDR3 bases read: TGTGCCAGCGGAAAGGGGACAGGGCTTATCGGGGAG. The encoded protein is CASGKGTGLIGE. The entire CDR3 reads CASGKGTGLIGELFF. The full variable domain, rest sourced from reference TRBV2 and TRBJ2-2, is EPEVTQTPSHQVTQMGQEVILRCVPISNHLYFYWYRQILGQKVEFLVSFYNNEISEKSEIFDDQFSVERPDGSNFTLKIRSTKLEDSAMYFCASGKGTGLIGELFFGEGSRLTVL.

This clone was observed at least ten times. The CDR3 is cut off 3 residues early in the read; its end comes from the germline J gene. The V gene is TRBV30, the J gene TRBJ1-3; 7 nucleotides match TRBD1. V trimming: 6 bases; J trimming: 2 bases; junction bases outside the gene matches: 1. The CDR3 loop spans 12 amino acids. The germline CDR1 and CDR2 sequences are GTSNPN and SVGIG (reference sequence). The covered CDR3 bases are TGTGCCTGTACAGGGGCTGGAAACACC. Amino acid sequence: CACTGAGNT. The whole CDR3 sequence is CACTGAGNTIYF.

The CDR3 sequence is CASSPDSNQPQHF. The sequenced CDR3 bases are TGTGCCAGCAGTCCAGATAGCAATCAGCCC. The gene calls are TRBV6-4 and TRBJ1-5; D not resolved. The CDR3 end is not reached by the read, which stops 3 residues before it; the germline J gene fills it in. CDR3 length equals 13 residues. CDR1 MRHNA and CDR2 SNTAGT come from the germline V gene. The V end lost 5 bases, the J end lost 0 bases, and 5 bases lay between the germline ends.

This clone qualifies as medium-sized. The read ends 3 residues early relative to the CDR3; the germline J gene fills the gap. The chain is built from TRBV30 and TRBJ2-5; the D gene is possibly TRBD1 (6 bases). The CDR3 contains 14 residues. Trimming stripped 8 bases from V and 1 base from J, with 17 bases between. Germline V lookup: CDR1 GTSNPN, CDR2 SVGIG (reference sequence). The CDR3 bases that were read are TGTGCCGCGACCTTTTCGGACAGCCAAGAGACC. Amino acid sequence: CAATFSDSQET. The entire CDR3 reads CAATFSDSQETQYF.

At least ten counts were recorded for this clone. Sequencing ends 3 residues short of the CDR3 end; the germline J gene provides the rest. The chain employs TRBV7-3 and TRBJ2-3, with 9 bases that match TRBD1. Germline trimming cut 5 bases from V and 6 bases from J; bases unmatched to any gene: 6. The CDR3 consists of 14 residues. Per the germline V gene, CDR1 is SGHTA and CDR2 is FQGTGA. The CDR3 protein is CASSPGTGMDTQYF. CDR3 DNA (partial): TGTGCCAGCAGCCCTGGGACAGGGATGGATACG.

Ten or more counts support this clone. The read ends 3 residues early relative to the CDR3; the germline J gene fills the gap. This chain links TRBV2 with TRBJ2-3; D ambiguous. The V end lost 4 bases, the J end lost 2 bases, and 19 bases lay between the germline ends. CDR3 length: 17 amino acids. CDR1 SNHLY and CDR2 FYNNEI come from the germline V gene. The sequenced part of the CDR3 DNA is TGTGCCAGCAGTGTCGAAAGTCGTCCAAGCTCCACAGATACG. Amino acid sequence: CASSVESRPSSTDT. The complete CDR3 protein is CASSVESRPSSTDTQYF.

This clone was seen repeatedly, ten times or more. The read is 3 residues too short to cover the CDR3 end, so that end is filled in from the germline J gene. The V call is TRBV20-1, the J call TRBJ1-5; D is perhaps TRBD1 (5 bases). Germline V gene data show CDR1 as DFQATT and CDR2 as SNEGSKA (reference sequence). Trimming shortened V by 0 bases and J by 5 bases, and 14 bases separated the two germline ends. There are 15 residues in the CDR3. The DNA read from the CDR3 is TGCAGTGCTAGAGATCCGGGGGTTGGCGATCAGCCC. Translated: CSARDPGVGDQP. The full CDR3 protein is CSARDPGVGDQPQHF.

This clone was observed a few times. The observed sequence ends 3 residues before the CDR3 terminus, with the missing tail filled in from the germline J gene. The chain carries TRBV2 and TRBJ1-1; no definite D call. Germline V gene sequence: CDR1 SNHLY, CDR2 FYNNEI. This CDR3 region has 14 residues. Trimming left V 5 bases short and J 7 bases short, with 17 bases between. CDR3 residues: CASSPRKVAGEAFF. The CDR3 bases that were read are TGTGCCAGCAGTCCCCGAAAAGTCGCCGGTGAA.

The table lists this clone with many counts. The sequence runs out 3 residues before the end of the CDR3; the remainder is reconstructed from the germline J gene. V gene TRBV6-2 or TRBV6-3 combines with J gene TRBJ2-5; D is uncertain. The CDR3 consists of 14 residues. CDR1 MNHEY and CDR2 SVGEGT come from the germline V gene. The V gene lost 2 bases and the J gene lost 0 bases, with 7 bases spanning the gap. The CDR3 DNA, read in part, is TGTGCCAGCAGTTACCTGTCAGACCAAGAGACC. Amino acids: CASSYLSDQET. The CDR3, in full, reads CASSYLSDQETQYF.

This clone was recorded at least ten times. Read coverage stops 3 residues before the CDR3 terminus; the germline J gene supplies the remainder. This chain links TRBV20-1 with TRBJ2-7; possibly TRBD2 for D (7 bases). The V end was cut by 2 bases, the J end by 6 bases, with 20 bases between. Per the germline V gene, CDR1 is DFQATT and CDR2 is SNEGSKA (reference sequence). This CDR3 is built from 15 residues. This chain's CDR3 is CSARKGVGRGREQYF. The covered CDR3 bases are TGCAGTGCTAGAAAGGGGGTAGGGCGGGGGCGCGAG.

This clone was seen many times. The read ends 3 residues early relative to the CDR3; the germline J gene fills the gap. This chain uses TRBV2 with TRBJ1-5; D possibly corresponds to TRBD1 (5 bases). In germline, CDR1 is SNHLY, CDR2 FYNNEI. The CDR3 extends over 15 amino acids. Trimming took off 2 bases at V and 6 bases at J, with 14 bases between the two ends. CDR3 protein: CASSENRFGGQPQHF. The CDR3 bases that were read are TGTGCCAGCAGTGAAAACAGATTCGGGGGTCAGCCC.

This clone has only a few counts. The sequenced part of the CDR3 DNA is TGCAGTGCTAGAAGAGGGGACTATGGC. Encoded protein: CSARRGDYG. The whole CDR3 sequence is CSARRGDYGYTF. The chain carries TRBV20-1 and TRBJ1-2; tentatively, D is TRBD1 (5 bases). The read finishes 3 residues shy of the CDR3 end, and the germline J gene is used to complete it. Germline CDR1 DFQATT, CDR2 SNEGSKA (reference sequence). V was clipped by 2 bases and J by 3 bases, with 7 bases between them. This CDR3 has 12 amino acids.

This clone has a handful of counts. The CDR3 end falls 3 residues outside the read, so it is completed with the germline J gene. This chain connects TRBV18 to TRBJ1-5, with D possibly being TRBD1 (6 bases). Trimming pared 5 bases from V and 0 bases from J, leaving 17 bases between. CDR3 size: 17 residues. Germline V gene data show CDR1 as KGHSH and CDR2 as LQKENI. The part of the CDR3 DNA that was read is TGTGCCAGCTCAAGCCTCCACGGGACAACTAGCAATCAGCCC. The encoded protein is CASSSLHGTTSNQP. The whole CDR3 sequence is CASSSLHGTTSNQPQHF. The full variable domain, rest sourced from reference TRBV18 and TRBJ1-5, is NAGVMQNPRHLVRRRGQEARLRCSPMKGHSHVYWYRQLPEEGLKFMVYLQKENIIDESGMPKERFSAEFPKEGPSILRIQQVVRGDSAAYFCASSSLHGTTSNQPQHFGDGTRLSIL.

This clone showed up many times. The CDR3 is cut off 3 residues early in the read; its end comes from the germline J gene. The chain uses TRBV29-1 and TRBJ2-7; TRBD1 matches at 9 bases. Germline CDR1 and CDR2: SQVTM and ANQGSEA. V lost 7 bases to trimming and J lost 5 bases; unmatched junction nucleotides: 6. The CDR3 loop spans 12 amino acids. The DNA read from the CDR3 is TGCAGCGGGAAGACAGGGGGGGACGAG. Encoded protein: CSGKTGGDE. The whole CDR3 sequence is CSGKTGGDEQYF.

This clone was seen many times. The read halts 3 residues ahead of the CDR3 end, with the missing end drawn from the germline J gene. The chain links TRBV20-1 to TRBJ2-5, with 10 nucleotides matching TRBD1. The CDR3 runs to 18 residues. CDR1 is DFQATT, CDR2 SNEGSKA, per germline (reference sequence). J was trimmed by 5 bases and V by 5 bases; bases with no gene match: 20. This CDR3 is CSAHRSRTTGGEGETQYF. The part of the CDR3 DNA that was read is TGCAGTGCTCATCGAAGTAGGACGACAGGGGGCGAAGGGGAGACC.

This clone was picked up a small number of times. One junction end disagrees with the germline gene, perhaps due to a read error. The CDR3 is cut off 3 residues early in the read; its end comes from the germline J gene. This sequence joins TRBV5-6 and TRBJ2-2, with D possibly being TRBD1 (5 bases). The length of the CDR3 is 15 residues. The V gene's germline CDR1 is SGHDT and CDR2 YYEEEE. This CDR3 reads CAGSPRQGNTGELFF. Incomplete CDR3 DNA: TGTGCCGGCAGCCCGAGGCAGGGCAACACCGGGGAG.

This clone was detected many times. The read stops 3 residues short of the end of the CDR3; the missing end is completed from the germline J gene. The J gene is TRBJ2-1, the V gene TRBV12-5; 10 bases fit TRBD1. The CDR3 is 15 residues long. V shed 6 bases, J shed 7 bases, and the junction held 9 bases outside the gene matches. Germline lookup yields CDR1 LGHNT and CDR2 FRNRAP. This chain's CDR3 is CASGPDRGLGNEQFF. The CDR3 bases that were read are TGTGCTAGTGGCCCCGACAGGGGGCTAGGTAATGAG. Full variable domain (outside the CDR3, taken from reference TRBV12-5 and TRBJ2-1): DARVTQTPRHKVTEMGQEVTMRCQPILGHNTVFWYRQTMMQGLELLAYFRNRAPLDDSGMPKDRFSAEMPDATLATLKIQPSEPRDSAVYFCASGPDRGLGNEQFFGPGTRLTVL.